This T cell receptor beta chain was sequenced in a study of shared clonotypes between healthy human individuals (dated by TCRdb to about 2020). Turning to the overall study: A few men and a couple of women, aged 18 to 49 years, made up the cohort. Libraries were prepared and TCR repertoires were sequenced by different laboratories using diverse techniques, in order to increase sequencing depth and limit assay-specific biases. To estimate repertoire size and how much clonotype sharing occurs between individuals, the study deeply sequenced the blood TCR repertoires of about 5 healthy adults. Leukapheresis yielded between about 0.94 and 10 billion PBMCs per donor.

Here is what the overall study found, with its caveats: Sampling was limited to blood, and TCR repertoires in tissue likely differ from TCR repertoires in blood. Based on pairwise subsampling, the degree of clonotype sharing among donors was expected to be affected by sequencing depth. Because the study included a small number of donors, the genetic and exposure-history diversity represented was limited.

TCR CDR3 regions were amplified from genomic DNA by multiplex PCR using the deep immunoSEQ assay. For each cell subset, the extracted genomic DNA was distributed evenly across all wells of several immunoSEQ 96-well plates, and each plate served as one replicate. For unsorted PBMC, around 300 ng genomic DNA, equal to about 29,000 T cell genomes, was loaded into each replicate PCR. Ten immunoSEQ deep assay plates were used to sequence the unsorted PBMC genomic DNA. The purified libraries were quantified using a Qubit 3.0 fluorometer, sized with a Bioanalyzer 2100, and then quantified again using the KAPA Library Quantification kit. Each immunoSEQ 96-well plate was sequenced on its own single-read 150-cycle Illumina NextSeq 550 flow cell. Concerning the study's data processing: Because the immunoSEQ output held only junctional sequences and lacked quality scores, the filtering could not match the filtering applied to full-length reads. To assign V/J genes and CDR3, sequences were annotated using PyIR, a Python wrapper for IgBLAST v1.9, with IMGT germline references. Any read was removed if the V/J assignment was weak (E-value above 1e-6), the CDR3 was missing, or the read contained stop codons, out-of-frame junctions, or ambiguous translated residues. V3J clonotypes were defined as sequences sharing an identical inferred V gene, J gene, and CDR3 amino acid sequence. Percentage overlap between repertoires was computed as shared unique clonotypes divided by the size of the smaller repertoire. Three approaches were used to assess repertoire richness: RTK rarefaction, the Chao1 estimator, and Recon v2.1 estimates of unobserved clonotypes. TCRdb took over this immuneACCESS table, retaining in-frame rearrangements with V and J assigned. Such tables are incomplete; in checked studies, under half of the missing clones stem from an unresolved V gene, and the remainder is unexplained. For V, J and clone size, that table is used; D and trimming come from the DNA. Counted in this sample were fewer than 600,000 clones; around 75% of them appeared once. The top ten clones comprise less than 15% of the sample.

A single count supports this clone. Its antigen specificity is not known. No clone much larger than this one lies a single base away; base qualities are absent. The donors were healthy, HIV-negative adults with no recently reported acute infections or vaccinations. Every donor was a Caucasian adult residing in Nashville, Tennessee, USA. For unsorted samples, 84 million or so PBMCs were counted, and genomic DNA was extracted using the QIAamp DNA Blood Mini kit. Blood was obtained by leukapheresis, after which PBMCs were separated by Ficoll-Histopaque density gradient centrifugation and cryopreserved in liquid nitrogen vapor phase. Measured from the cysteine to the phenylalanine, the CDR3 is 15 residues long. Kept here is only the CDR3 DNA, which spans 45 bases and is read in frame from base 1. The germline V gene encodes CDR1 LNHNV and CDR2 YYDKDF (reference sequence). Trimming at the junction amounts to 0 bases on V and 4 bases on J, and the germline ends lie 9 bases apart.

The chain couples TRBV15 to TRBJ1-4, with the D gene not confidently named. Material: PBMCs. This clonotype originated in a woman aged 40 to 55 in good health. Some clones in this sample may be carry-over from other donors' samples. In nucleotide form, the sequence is TGTGCCACCAGCAGAGATTCAGGAGATAATGAAAAACTGTTTTTT. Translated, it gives CATSRDSGDNEKLFF.